The clone carrying this TCR beta chain was recorded only once. Its antigen is still unknown. The CDR3 sequence is 13 residues long. V gave up 6 bases and J gave up 7 bases; unmatched junction bases: 7. CDR1 MDHEN and CDR2 SYDVKM come from the germline V gene. These data come from a study of cytomegalovirus exposure and HLA in healthy donors. Whole-study results and caveats: An analysis done earlier found most TCR beta V segments productive about 87% or about 30% of the time. Associated with cytomegalovirus, according to the listing, were 150 to 200 TCR beta chains.

The PCR employed 60 Vbeta primers together with 13 Jbeta primers. TCRdb keeps only in-frame clones here, not all; method: immunoSEQ multiplex PCR. The table records about 92,000 clones, about two thirds of them present only once. This sequence originates from a man aged 50-59 years in good health and CMV-seronegative. Specimen: PBMCs. The rearrangement uses TRBV28 and TRBJ1-1; TRBD1 agrees at 8 bases. This chain's CDR3 is CASRWTGPNEAFF. CDR3 DNA sequence: TGTGCCAGCAGATGGACAGGGCCGAATGAAGCTTTCTTT. The full variable domain, its missing parts supplied by reference TRBV28 and TRBJ1-1, is DVKVTQSSRYLVKRTGEKVFLECVQDMDHENMFWYRQDPGLGLRLIYFSYDVKMKEKGDIPEGYSVSREKKERFSLILESASTNQTSMYLCASRWTGPNEAFFGQGTRLTVV.